Following are 31 T cell receptor beta chains from one sample sequenced in a study of cytomegalovirus exposure and HLA in healthy donors. A multiplex PCR was run with 60 Vbeta primers and 13 Jbeta primers. Sequencing used immunoSEQ multiplex PCR; TCRdb keeps in-frame clones, though not all of them. The repertoire holds about 150,000 clones, with approximately 80% as singletons. The material sequenced was PBMCs. These TCRs come from a man aged 50-60 years in good health and CMV-seropositive.

The chain links TRBV11-2 to TRBJ1-1; tentative D call: TRBD1 (5 bases). In germline, CDR1 is SGHAT, CDR2 FQNNGV. With 3 bases removed from V and 5 bases from J, the gap between germline ends came to 13 bases. The CDR3 runs 14 residues. For the CDR3, the DNA is TGTGCCAGCAGCTTGGGGCAGGGAGGGACTGAAGCTTTCTTT. Amino acid sequence: CASSLGQGGTEAFF. Drawing the rest from reference TRBV11-2 and TRBJ1-1, the complete variable domain is EAGVAQSPRYKIIEKRQSVAFWCNPISGHATLYWYQQILGQGPKLLIQFQNNGVVDDSQLPKDRFSAERLKGVDSTLKIQPAKLEDSAVYLCASSLGQGGTEAFFGQGTRLTVV.

V usage is TRBV30 and J usage is TRBJ2-2; 10 bases fit TRBD2. CDR1 and CDR2 from the germline V gene are GTSNPN and SVGIG (reference sequence). The CDR3 loop spans 16 amino acids. V shed 0 bases, J shed 9 bases, and the junction held 10 bases outside the gene matches. CDR3 nucleotide sequence: TGTGCCTGGAGTGTACCTAGCGGGAGACGGTTTTGGGAGCTGTTTTTT. Its protein product is CAWSVPSGRRFWELFF. Filled out from reference TRBV30 and TRBJ2-2, the complete variable domain reads SQTIHQWPATLVQPVGSPLSLECTVEGTSNPNLYWYRQAAGRGLQLLFYSVGIGQISSEVPQNLSASRPQDRQFILSSKKLLLSDSGFYLCAWSVPSGRRFWELFFGEGSRLTVL.

The CDR3 nucleotides read TGCGCCAGCAAACTAGCAAACACCGGGGAGCTGTTTTTT. It encodes CASKLANTGELFF. V and J are TRBV10-2 and TRBJ2-2; D might be TRBD2 (6 bases). The germline V and J ends were trimmed by 7 bases and 2 bases, with 8 bases remaining between them. CDR3 length equals 13 residues. Germline V gene data show CDR1 as WSHSY and CDR2 as SAAADI.

The chain carries TRBV7-9 and TRBJ1-5; 8 nucleotides align to TRBD1. Germline values: CDR1 SEHNR, CDR2 FQNEAQ (reference sequence). This CDR3 contains 15 residues. Trimming at V came to 5 bases and at J to 5 bases, leaving 8 bases not matched to a gene. DNA of the CDR3: TGTGCCAGCAGCGCGGGTCCAGGGGGCGATCAGCCCCAGCATTTT. This codes for CASSAGPGGDQPQHF.

The chain links TRBV12-5 to TRBJ2-2; D uncertain. Germline V lookup: CDR1 LGHNT, CDR2 FRNRAP. This CDR3 is 10 amino acids long. The V end was cut by 4 bases, the J end by 8 bases, with 2 bases between. The CDR3 spells CASGSGELFF. The CDR3 DNA sequence: TGTGCTAGTGGTTCTGGGGAGCTGTTTTTT.

This clone turned up a few times. The chain employs TRBV27 and TRBJ1-1, with D possibly TRBD1 on 5 matching bases. Trimming left V 6 bases short and J 4 bases short, with 12 bases between. Germline CDR1 and CDR2: MNHEY and SMNVEV (reference sequence). The CDR3 covers 13 residues. CDR3 amino acids: CASSARGSTEAFF. DNA of the CDR3: TGTGCCAGCAGCGCCCGGGGGAGCACTGAAGCTTTCTTT.

The chain recombines TRBV9 with TRBJ2-1, with 8 bases fitting TRBD2. The CDR3 has 17 amino acids. V dropped 7 bases and J dropped 5; count of bases not matched to a gene: 17. CDR1 and CDR2 from the germline V gene are SGDLS and YYNGEE. The CDR3 DNA sequence: TGTGCCAGCGGCGATTGGAGGGCGGGAGGCCACCACAATGAGCAGTTCTTC. Translation: CASGDWRAGGHHNEQFF.

The chain links TRBV14 to TRBJ2-2, with D hard to call. Germline V gene data show CDR1 as SGHDN and CDR2 as FVKESK. Trimming took off 4 bases at V and 4 bases at J, with 7 bases between the two ends. This CDR3 has 13 amino acids. The chain's CDR3 is CASSLHSTGELFF. Written as DNA, the CDR3 is TGTGCCAGCAGCCTACACAGCACCGGGGAGCTGTTTTTT.

This chain joins TRBV6-6 and TRBJ2-2, with 9 bases identical to TRBD1. The CDR3 totals 15 residues. J lost 7 bases, V lost 6 bases, and 9 bases had no gene match. Germline lookup yields CDR1 MNHNY and CDR2 SVGAGI (reference sequence). The CDR3 spells CASSAGQGLIGELFF. DNA of the CDR3: TGTGCCAGCAGCGCGGGACAGGGCTTGATCGGGGAGCTGTTTTTT.

The chain joins TRBV6-1 to TRBJ2-1; a possible D gene is TRBD2 (6 bases). Germline-derived CDR1 and CDR2 are MNHNS and SASEGT. V was cut by 11 bases and J by 0 bases, with 14 bases left in between. The CDR3 spans 14 residues. In DNA form, the CDR3 reads TGTGCCGCTCTAGCGCGGGTCTCCTACAATGAGCAGTTCTTC. Amino acids: CAALARVSYNEQFF.

As regards this clone: Mismatch with germline at one junction end may stem from a read error. The V gene is TRBV7-9, the J gene TRBJ1-2; TRBD1 aligns across 7 bases. This CDR3 contains 18 residues. Germline CDR1 is SEHNR and CDR2 is FQNEAQ (reference sequence). For the CDR3, the DNA is TGTTCCAGCAGCTTAGGACCAGACAGGGAGAGAGAAATCTATGGCTACACCTTC. It yields the protein CSSSLGPDREREIYGYTF. The complete variable domain, with remaining parts taken from reference TRBV7-9 and TRBJ1-2, reads DTGVSQNPRHKITKRGQNVTFRCDPISEHNRLYWYRQTLGQGPEFLTYFQNEAQLEKSRLLSDRFSAERPKGSFSTLEIQRTEQGDSAMYLCSSSLGPDREREIYGYTFGSGTRLTVV.

This sequence joins TRBV7-2 and TRBJ2-3; D gene ambiguous. Trimming cost V 7 bases and J 2 bases, with 13 bases left between them. The V gene's germline CDR1 is SGHTA and CDR2 FQGNSA. This CDR3 has 14 residues. The DNA for the CDR3 is TGTGCCAGCACCAGGCCGCCCTACACAGATACGCAGTATTTT. It encodes CASTRPPYTDTQYF.

Notes on this clone: The sample carries other DNA sequences with the same CDR3. The CDR3, as DNA: TGTGCCAGCTCACCACCAGGCCTAGCTGGCCCAGATACGCAGTATTTT. This encodes CASSPPGLAGPDTQYF. The rearrangement uses TRBV18 and TRBJ2-3, with D possibly matching TRBD2 (5 bases). Trimming took off 0 bases at V and 4 bases at J, with 14 bases between the two ends. The germline V gene has CDR1 KGHSH and CDR2 LQKENI. The CDR3 is 16 residues long.

This clone was picked up a small number of times. CDR3 nucleotide sequence: TGTGCCAGCACCCTGGGGACAGGGGCGAACACTGAAGCTTTCTTT. Protein: CASTLGTGANTEAFF. The chain carries TRBV5-6 and TRBJ1-1, with 10 bases that match TRBD1. Germline V gene lookup returns CDR1 SGHDT and CDR2 YYEEEE. Trimming at V came to 6 bases and at J to 1 base, leaving 6 bases not matched to a gene. This CDR3 has 15 residues.

The V and J genes are TRBV9 and TRBJ2-5, with D perhaps TRBD2 (6 bases). Germline V CDR1 and CDR2: SGDLS, YYNGEE. This CDR3 region has 16 residues. V lost 5 bases and J 2 bases, leaving 19 bases between the germline ends. DNA of the CDR3: TGTGCCAGCAGTGTTACTATCGGGGGAGTTCAAGAGACCCAGTACTTC. Translating it yields CASSVTIGGVQETQYF.

V is TRBV11-2 and J is TRBJ2-7; D gene uncertain. Germline values: CDR1 SGHAT, CDR2 FQNNGV. The V end was cut by 4 bases, the J end by 4 bases, with 23 bases between. The CDR3 has 17 residues. The CDR3 DNA follows: TGTGCCAGCAGCTCCACCCTGACTGGCGCCGGTTCTTACGAGCAGTACTTC. Protein product: CASSSTLTGAGSYEQYF.

The rearrangement joins TRBV5-1 to TRBJ1-1; 8 bases fit TRBD1. The ends lost 3 bases at V and 6 bases at J; junction bases unmatched: 4. There are 13 residues in the CDR3. The germline V gene has CDR1 SGHRS and CDR2 YFSETQ. DNA for the CDR3: TGCGCCAGCAGCTCCGGGACAGGCGCTGAAGCTTTCTTT. Residues: CASSSGTGAEAFF.

The gene calls are TRBV2 and TRBJ2-7, with a possible D match to TRBD1 (6 bases). This CDR3 spans 13 amino acids. Trimming cost V 8 bases and J 4 bases, with 15 bases left between them. In germline, CDR1 is SNHLY, CDR2 FYNNEI. The CDR3 region has the DNA TGTGCCAGCTTGGGGGCAGGGAAATACGAGCAGTACGTC. Protein sequence: CASLGAGKYEQYV.

DNA for the CDR3: TGTGCCATCAGAGACCGGGACAGCGCTTTCTTT. Encoded protein: CAIRDRDSAFF. The V call is TRBV10-3, the J call TRBJ1-1, with 7 nucleotides matching TRBD1. With 6 bases clipped from V and 11 bases from J, the junction kept 6 bases outside the gene matches. The CDR3 runs to 11 residues. Germline CDR1 and CDR2: ENHRY and SYGVKD.

The chain couples TRBV7-8 to TRBJ2-5; tentatively, D is TRBD2 (6 bases). CDR3 length: 13 residues. Germline V gene data show CDR1 as SGHVS and CDR2 as FQNEAQ. Trimming took off 1 base at V and 4 bases at J, with 7 bases between the two ends. CDR3 coding DNA: TGTGCCAGCAGCTTAGGGGAGGCAGAGACCCAGTACTTC. It translates to CASSLGEAETQYF.

The rearrangement uses TRBV19 and TRBJ2-5; tentatively, D is TRBD1 (6 bases). V lost 3 bases and J lost 4, with 21 bases in between. The CDR3 runs 17 residues. CDR1 and CDR2 from the germline V gene are LNHDA and SQIVND (reference sequence). The CDR3 DNA follows: TGTGCCAGTAGTATTCGCCCCGACAGGCAGTATGGAGAGACCCAGTACTTC. Amino acids: CASSIRPDRQYGETQYF. Together with reference TRBV19 and TRBJ2-5, the CDR3 gives the full variable domain: DGGITQSPKYLFRKEGQNVTLSCEQNLNHDAMYWYRQDPGQGLRLIYYSQIVNDFQKGDIAEGYSVSREKKESFPLTVTSAQKNPTAFYLCASSIRPDRQYGETQYFGPGTRLLVL.

J is TRBJ1-2 and V is TRBV7-6; D perhaps matches TRBD1 (6 bases). CDR1 is SGHVS, CDR2 FNYEAQ, per germline. The V end lost 1 base, the J end lost 3 bases, and 15 bases lay between the germline ends. The CDR3 sequence is 16 residues long. The CDR3 DNA reads as TGTGCCAGCAGCTTAGGGGAACAGGGAGATTACTATGGCTACACCTTC. Translating gives CASSLGEQGDYYGYTF. The full variable domain, in which reference TRBV7-6 and TRBJ1-2 provide the parts outside the CDR3, is GAGVSQSPRYKVTKRGQDVALRCDPISGHVSLYWYRQALGQGPEFLTYFNYEAQQDKSGLPNDRFSAERPEGSISTLTIQRTEQRDSAMYRCASSLGEQGDYYGYTFGSGTRLTVV.

This clone was detected once. V is TRBV2 and J is TRBJ2-7; the match to TRBD2 covers 8 bases. The CDR3 sequence is 15 residues long. The V and J ends lost 0 bases and 6 bases, in that order; junction bases with no gene match: 7. Germline V CDR1 and CDR2: SNHLY, FYNNEI. The CDR3 here is CASSEAPGGPGEQYV. In DNA form, the CDR3 reads TGTGCCAGCAGTGAAGCGCCGGGAGGGCCAGGCGAGCAGTACGTC.

This clone came up once. The chain links TRBV5-4 to TRBJ2-1, with 7 nucleotides matching TRBD2. Germline V gives CDR1 SGHNT, CDR2 YYREEE (reference sequence). With 1 base clipped from V and 4 bases from J, the junction kept 11 bases outside the gene matches. This CDR3 has 17 amino acids. CDR3 nucleotide sequence: TGTGCCAGCAGCTTGAGGAACCGACTAGCTCGTTACAATGAGCAGTTCTTC. This sequence encodes CASSLRNRLARYNEQFF.

This clone was counted a few times. CDR3 in amino acids: CASTTGQGVSGELFF. In DNA, the CDR3 is TGTGCCAGTACCACGGGACAGGGTGTCTCCGGGGAGCTGTTTTTT. The chain links TRBV19 to TRBJ2-2, with TRBD1 identical over 9 bases. The CDR3 runs 15 residues. The germline gives CDR1 LNHDA, CDR2 SQIVND (reference sequence). V shed 7 bases, J shed 6 bases, and the junction held 9 bases outside the gene matches.

The chain links TRBV9 to TRBJ1-6; D is undetermined. CDR1 SGDLS and CDR2 YYNGEE come from the germline V gene. The ends were cut back, 0 bases at V and 4 bases at J, with 8 bases in the middle. The CDR3 spans 15 residues. The DNA for the CDR3 is TGTGCCAGCAGCGTAGCCCCCAAATATAATTCACCCCTCCACTTT. Encoded protein: CASSVAPKYNSPLHF.

The CDR3 nucleotides are TGTGCCAGCAGCCACAAGGGGCCCGGGACAGCGGTAACCGGGGCCAACGTCCTGACTTTC. This sequence encodes CASSHKGPGTAVTGANVLTF. This chain connects TRBV4-2 to TRBJ2-6; 7 nucleotides align to TRBD1. Germline lookup yields CDR1 LGHNA and CDR2 YNFKEQ. V trimming: 3 bases; J trimming: 4 bases; junction bases outside the gene matches: 18. The CDR3 consists of 20 residues.

The chain uses TRBV11-2 and TRBJ2-1, with D perhaps matching TRBD1 (5 bases). V was shortened by 5 bases and J by 7 bases, with 21 bases between the two germline ends. This CDR3 spans 16 amino acids. Germline CDR1 and CDR2: SGHAT and FQNNGV. CDR3 DNA sequence: TGTGCCAGCAGCCAAGGGGCGGAGTTGCTAAGGAATGAGCAGTTCTTC. Amino acid sequence: CASSQGAELLRNEQFF.

The V and J genes are TRBV5-1 and TRBJ1-2; TRBD1 matches at 7 bases. This CDR3 contains 12 residues. Per germline, CDR1 SGHRS and CDR2 YFSETQ. Trimming cost V 6 bases and J 6 bases; bases outside gene matches: 5. CDR3 coding DNA: TGCGCCAGCACCCTGGGGACAGATGGCTACACCTTC. It is translated as CASTLGTDGYTF.

The V call is TRBV2, the J call TRBJ1-1; TRBD1 aligns across 7 bases. Looked up from germline, CDR1 is SNHLY and CDR2 is FYNNEI. The CDR3 totals 16 residues. The trim removed 8 bases at V and 0 bases at J, leaving 12 bases unmatched. The DNA of the CDR3 is TGTGCCAGCGTGTTAACAGGGGCGGGAATGAACACTGAAGCTTTCTTT. It is translated as CASVLTGAGMNTEAFF.

The chain joins TRBV18 to TRBJ2-5, with 9 bases identical to TRBD2. From germline, CDR1 is KGHSH and CDR2 LQKENI. The CDR3 loop spans 15 amino acids. J gave up 6 bases and V 3 bases, and 8 bases lay outside the gene matches. CDR3 in amino acids: CASSPLAGGQKTQYF. For the CDR3, the DNA is TGTGCCAGCTCACCTCTGGCGGGGGGGCAAAAGACCCAGTACTTC.